The rows below give T cell receptor beta chains drawn from one sample of a study of T cells in localized non-small cell lung cancer. Generated by immunoSEQ multiplex PCR, the TCRdb table keeps only in-frame clones and is missing some. The data contain 45,000 to 55,000 clones, roughly 77% of them seen just once; the ten biggest clones take up 17%. The sequenced sample was peripheral blood, obtained before any cancer treatment. The receptors shown here come from a man between 40 and 70 years old with stage I squamous cell lung carcinoma. CDR3s include the opening cysteine and the closing phenylalanine or tryptophan. A D gene is named only where the DNA matches it firmly. Rows may omit the clone size; those that give it use once, few, many or a size class.

size: once
D: NA
V: TRBV28
J: TRBJ1-5
DNA: TGTGCCAGCAGTTTATGGCGGGGAATGAGCAATCAGCCCCAGCATTTT
CDR3: CASSLWRGMSNQPQHF

size: NA
D: TRBD1
V: TRBV19
J: TRBJ2-6
DNA: TGTGCCACCGCGCCCCGAGGGGGCTGGACTGGGGCCAACGTCCTGACTTTC
CDR3: CATAPRGGWTGANVLTF

size: NA
D: TRBD1
V: TRBV5-4
J: TRBJ2-1
DNA: TGTGCCAGCAGCGGTGGTGGGGACAGGAGTTACAATGAGCAGTTCTTC
CDR3: CASSGGGDRSYNEQFF

size: NA
D: NA
V: TRBV7-9
J: TRBJ2-7
DNA: TGTGCCAGCAGCTATTCCTCAAGCAACTACGAGCAGTACTTC
CDR3: CASSYSSSNYEQYF

size: NA
D: TRBD1
V: TRBV7-9
J: TRBJ2-5
DNA: TGTGCCAGCAGCTTAGGGACAGGCCAAGAGACCCAGTACTTC
CDR3: CASSLGTGQETQYF

size: NA
D: TRBD1
V: TRBV10-3
J: TRBJ1-2
DNA: TGTGCCATCAGTGAGGTGGGGACAGAAAACTATGGCTACACCTTC
CDR3: CAISEVGTENYGYTF

size: few
D: NA
V: TRBV28
J: TRBJ2-5
DNA: TGTGCCAGCACCGCCGGAGTCGGGACACGCCAAGAGACCCAGTACTTC
CDR3: CASTAGVGTRQETQYF

size: NA
D: TRBD1
V: TRBV14
J: TRBJ1-2
DNA: TGTGCCAGCAGCCGGGACAGCTTCTATGGCTACACCTTC
CDR3: CASSRDSFYGYTF

size: NA
D: NA
V: TRBV19
J: TRBJ1-6
DNA: TGTGCCAGTAGTGATACGACTAATTCACCCCTCCACTTT
CDR3: CASSDTTNSPLHF

size: NA
D: NA
V: TRBV7-9
J: TRBJ1-2
DNA: TGTGCCAGCAGCTTATCCGCAGGGGCAGAGAAGGGCTACACCTTC
CDR3: CASSLSAGAEKGYTF

size: NA
D: NA
V: TRBV5-4
J: TRBJ2-7
DNA: TGTGCCAGCAGCTTGGACAGGACAACCTACGAGCAGTACTTC
CDR3: CASSLDRTTYEQYF

size: NA
D: NA
V: TRBV7-3
J: TRBJ2-5
DNA: TGTGCCAGCAGCTTAAGGCCTGGGGAAGGAGGGACCCAGTACTTC
CDR3: CASSLRPGEGGTQYF

size: NA
D: TRBD1
V: TRBV2
J: TRBJ1-4
DNA: TGTGCCAGCAGTGACAGACAGGGCAGGGATGAAAAACTGTTTTTT
CDR3: CASSDRQGRDEKLFF

size: NA
D: NA
V: TRBV5-1
J: TRBJ1-1
DNA: TGCGCCAGCAGCTTGGCCGTGGGGCGGGATGAAGCTTTCTTT
CDR3: CASSLAVGRDEAFF

size: NA
D: NA
V: TRBV5-6
J: TRBJ2-3
DNA: TGTGCCAGCAGTCGTACAGGGCCTAATACGCAGTATTTT
CDR3: CASSRTGPNTQYF

size: NA
D: TRBD2
V: TRBV18
J: TRBJ2-7
DNA: TGTGCCAGCTCAACCGGGGGGGACTACGAGCAGTACTTC
CDR3: CASSTGGDYEQYF

size: NA
D: NA
V: TRBV4-2
J: TRBJ2-7
DNA: TGTGCCAGCAGCCAAGGACGGAGGGGGGGCTCCTACGAGCAGTACTTC
CDR3: CASSQGRRGGSYEQYF

size: NA
D: NA
V: TRBV28
J: TRBJ2-2
DNA: TGTGCCAGCAGTCTCGTAGGGGCAGGGATTGACACCGGGGAGCTGTTTTTT
CDR3: CASSLVGAGIDTGELFF

size: NA
D: NA
V: TRBV19
J: TRBJ1-6
DNA: TGTGCCAGTAGTATCGGGGCAGGAACCAATAATTCACCCCTCCACTTT
CDR3: CASSIGAGTNNSPLHF

size: NA
D: NA
V: TRBV5-6
J: TRBJ1-6
DNA: TGTGCCAGCAGCTTCGGGTCTACAAATTCACCCCTCCACTTT
CDR3: CASSFGSTNSPLHF

size: NA
D: NA
V: TRBV19
J: TRBJ1-5
DNA: TGTGCCAGTAGTATACCGGGGGTCGGTCAGCCCCAGCATTTT
CDR3: CASSIPGVGQPQHF

size: NA
D: NA
V: TRBV5-1
J: TRBJ1-5
DNA: TGCGCCAGCAGCTCCGAGGGAAATCAGCCCCAGCATTTT
CDR3: CASSSEGNQPQHF

size: once
D: NA
V: TRBV18
J: TRBJ1-1
DNA: TGTGCCAGCTCACCCGGAGCAGGCAACACTGAAGCTTTCTTT
CDR3: CASSPGAGNTEAFF

size: few
D: NA
V: TRBV2
J: TRBJ1-5
DNA: TGTGCCAGCAGGATAACAGGTTTGTTTCAGCCCCAGCATTTT
CDR3: CASRITGLFQPQHF

size: NA
D: NA
V: TRBV7-8
J: TRBJ1-2
DNA: TGTGCCAGCAGCCTTGAGGGATATGGCTACACCTTC
CDR3: CASSLEGYGYTF

size: NA
D: NA
V: TRBV28
J: TRBJ2-7
DNA: TGTGCCAGCAGTTTATCCAGGGGGGGCTCCTACGAGCAGTACTTC
CDR3: CASSLSRGGSYEQYF

size: NA
D: NA
V: TRBV7-2
J: TRBJ2-5
DNA: TGTGCCAGCAGCCAGGGGGGGGTTGAGACCCAGTACTTC
CDR3: CASSQGGVETQYF

size: NA
D: NA
V: TRBV5-4
J: TRBJ2-5
DNA: TGTGCCAGCAGCTCCGGAGGGACCTTAAAAGAGACCCAGTACTTC
CDR3: CASSSGGTLKETQYF

size: once
D: NA
V: TRBV28
J: TRBJ1-4
DNA: TGTGCCAGCAGTTGGCGGAGGGGTGAAAAACTGTTTTTT
CDR3: CASSWRRGEKLFF

size: NA
D: NA
V: TRBV7-9
J: TRBJ2-1
DNA: TGTGCCAGCAGCTTACCCCAAAGTGATGAGCAGTTCTTC
CDR3: CASSLPQSDEQFF

size: NA
D: NA
V: TRBV5-8
J: TRBJ1-1
DNA: TGTGCCAGCAGCTTGGGTTACGAGCTGGGGGCTTTCTTT
CDR3: CASSLGYELGAFF

size: once
D: NA
V: TRBV25-1
J: TRBJ2-5
DNA: TGTGCCAGCAGCCTAGCAGAGACCCAGTACTTC
CDR3: CASSLAETQYF

size: NA
D: NA
V: TRBV7-6
J: TRBJ2-3
DNA: TGTGCCAGCAGCTGGGACTCTAGCACAGATACGCAGTATTTT
CDR3: CASSWDSSTDTQYF

size: NA
D: NA
V: TRBV1
J: TRBJ2-5
DNA: TGCACCAGCAGCCCAGCGGGGGGTATCCAAGAGACCCAGTACTTC
CDR3: CTSSPAGGIQETQYF

size: NA
D: NA
V: TRBV7-9
J: TRBJ2-7
DNA: TGTGCCAGTGCCGAGCGAATATCCTACGAGCAGTACTTC
CDR3: CASAERISYEQYF

size: NA
D: NA
V: TRBV11-2
J: TRBJ1-1
DNA: TGTGCCAGCAGACCGGACAGACCGAACACTGAAGCTTTCTTT
CDR3: CASRPDRPNTEAFF

size: few
D: NA
V: TRBV6-6
J: TRBJ1-1
DNA: TGTGCCAGCAGCGGAGTTTCAAGAGAAGCTTTCTTT
CDR3: CASSGVSREAFF

size: NA
D: NA
V: TRBV2
J: TRBJ2-1
DNA: TGTGCCAGCAGGAGCGGCGGGAACAATGAGCAGTTCTTC
CDR3: CASRSGGNNEQFF

size: NA
D: TRBD1
V: TRBV5-4
J: TRBJ1-2
DNA: TGTGCCAGCAGCTTGGACAGGGGAGCCTATGGCTACACCTTC
CDR3: CASSLDRGAYGYTF

size: NA
D: NA
V: TRBV4-1
J: TRBJ2-1
DNA: TGCGCCAGCAGCCACTTGATAGGCGGGCAGAATGAGCAGTTCTTC
CDR3: CASSHLIGGQNEQFF

size: NA
D: TRBD2
V: TRBV5-1
J: TRBJ2-5
DNA: TGCGCCAGCAGCGGGGGACTAGCGGAGGAAGAGACCCAGTACTTC
CDR3: CASSGGLAEEETQYF

size: NA
D: TRBD1
V: TRBV6-6
J: TRBJ2-5
DNA: TGTGCCAGCAGCCAACAGGGGAGCCTCCAAGAGACCCAGTACTTC
CDR3: CASSQQGSLQETQYF

size: NA
D: NA
V: TRBV6-5
J: TRBJ2-1
DNA: TGTGCCAGCAGTTATAGGGATGAGCAGTTCTTC
CDR3: CASSYRDEQFF

size: few
D: NA
V: TRBV28
J: TRBJ2-6
DNA: TGTGCCAGCAAAGGGCAGGGAAAAGCTGGGGCCAACGTCCTGACTTTC
CDR3: CASKGQGKAGANVLTF

size: NA
D: NA
V: TRBV7-3
J: TRBJ2-1
DNA: TGTGCCAGCAGCTTAACGACCCTCGATGAGCAGTTCTTC
CDR3: CASSLTTLDEQFF

size: NA
D: NA
V: TRBV7-9
J: TRBJ2-5
DNA: TGTGCCAGCAGCTTAGGGACTACTGAAGAGACCCAGTACTTC
CDR3: CASSLGTTEETQYF

size: NA
D: TRBD2
V: TRBV27
J: TRBJ2-7
DNA: TGTGCCAGTTCGGGACTAGCGTCCTACGAGCAGTACTTC
CDR3: CASSGLASYEQYF

size: NA
D: NA
V: TRBV7-3
J: TRBJ1-1
DNA: TGTGCCAGCAGCTTTTCCAGTGGATCTGAAGCTTTCTTT
CDR3: CASSFSSGSEAFF

size: NA
D: NA
V: TRBV5-6
J: TRBJ2-5
DNA: TGTGCCAGCAGCTTTTGGACCCGAGAGACCCAGTACTTC
CDR3: CASSFWTRETQYF

size: NA
D: TRBD2
V: TRBV5-1
J: TRBJ2-3
DNA: TGCGCCAGCAGCTGGGGTAGCGGGGCAGGGGATACGCAGTATTTT
CDR3: CASSWGSGAGDTQYF

size: few
D: NA
V: TRBV15
J: TRBJ1-1
DNA: TGTGCCACCAGCAGAGGCGAGAACACTGAAGCTTTCTTT
CDR3: CATSRGENTEAFF

size: NA
D: TRBD1
V: TRBV7-9
J: TRBJ2-7
DNA: TGTGCCAGCAGCCTGACAGGGATCGAGCAGTACTTC
CDR3: CASSLTGIEQYF

size: NA
D: TRBD1
V: TRBV15
J: TRBJ2-3
DNA: TGTGCCACCAGCAGAGGGGGGACAGGGGTTTGGGATACGCAGTATTTT
CDR3: CATSRGGTGVWDTQYF

size: NA
D: NA
V: TRBV6-5
J: TRBJ1-1
DNA: TGTGCCACCAACCTTGGGGACACTGAAGCTTTCTTT
CDR3: CATNLGDTEAFF

size: NA
D: TRBD2
V: TRBV7-3
J: TRBJ2-3
DNA: TGTGCCAGCAGCTTAGGCCCCCCGACTAGCGGGGGACGTACTAGCACAGATACGCAGTATTTT
CDR3: CASSLGPPTSGGRTSTDTQYF